This record covers a single T cell receptor beta chain. Its target is unknown. Per the germline V gene, CDR1 is LGHNA and CDR2 is YNFKEQ. The CDR3 is made up of 15 amino acids. The ends lost 1 base at V and 3 bases at J; junction bases unmatched: 5. Clones were read by immunoSEQ multiplex PCR, and TCRdb kept only the in-frame ones, dropping some. The sample carries fewer than 2.5 million clones, over 85% recorded once. This specimen comes from a study of shared clonotypes between healthy human individuals. All donors were Caucasian adults living in Nashville, Tennessee. Study-wide findings and caveats: Naive subsets typically showed greater estimated richness than memory subsets. Shared clonotypes across all four donors exceeded non-shared ones in generation probability.

Sequencing used naive CD4+ T cells from PBMCs. This sample's subset: CD45RA+ positively selected. This rearrangement joins TRBV4-2 to TRBJ1-2; 7 nucleotides agree with TRBD1. This TCR came from a man between 18 and 35 years old in good health. Some clones in this sample may be carry-over from other donors' samples. The CDR3 nucleotides are TGTGCCAGCAGCCAAGTCGCTGACAGGGACTATGGCTACACCTTC. This translates into CASSQVADRDYGYTF.